This T cell receptor (beta chain) was retrieved from a study of cytomegalovirus exposure and HLA in healthy donors (dated by TCRdb to about 2017). As for the study more broadly: A later analysis indicated that the 120 or so validation repertoires were generated on the platform also employed for the approximately 700 repertoires of the first cohort. The study combined high-throughput TCR immunosequencing, statistical association of individual TCRs with disease status, and machine learning to predict cytomegalovirus infection status. The aim of the study was to test whether cataloging public T cell receptors could identify signatures of past pathogen exposure. A separate validation cohort of roughly 130 different subjects was used in addition to the approximately 700-subject first cohort.

Overall study results and their limits: The classifier was reported to diagnose cytomegalovirus status with high specificity and sensitivity in both the original and validation cohorts. The validation cohort had no HLA typing available for a later analysis, so co-occurrence within that cohort was assessed over all 120 or so repertoires. In the study, around 150 TCR beta chains were listed as associated with cytomegalovirus. A few of the identified cytomegalovirus-associated TCR beta chains were confirmed in vitro to be specific for cytomegalovirus antigens. Of the cluster scores, approximately 94% were above 0 in a later analysis, which found that TCRs clustered in the first cohort also tended to co-occur in the 120 validation repertoires. The authors suggested that the approach could potentially be generalized to other disease states and immunological phenotypes. While some public TCRs were present in many individuals, most TCR sequences turned up only very rarely across donors.

Donors formed part of the validation cohort, which comprised approximately 130 subjects and was distinct from the first cohort of 550 to 850 subjects. The library was prepared using the immunoSEQ multiplex PCR assay. In the original analysis: To diagnose cytomegalovirus status from the catalog of TCR beta chain sequences, a statistical classification framework was built. TCRdb took over this immuneACCESS table, retaining in-frame rearrangements with V and J assigned. Such tables are incomplete; in checked studies, under half of the missing clones stem from an unresolved V gene, and the remainder is unexplained. The V and J calls and clone size are taken from that table; D and trimming were inferred from the DNA. The sample profile shows about 56,000 clones; 90% to 95% of them were found once. The ten most abundant clones make up roughly 1.2% of the sample. Notes on this clone: There is no known antigen for this receptor. Base qualities are missing; no much larger clone stands one base away.

The source is a man aged 18 to 35 in good health and CMV-seronegative. The sequencing input was PBMCs.

The nucleotide sequence reads TGTGCCAGCAGCTTTAGTGCTGCGGATACGCAGTATTTT. This sequence encodes CASSFSAADTQYF. The V gene is TRBV7-2 and the J gene is TRBJ2-3; the D gene lacks a confident call. CDR1 and CDR2 are read off the germline V gene as SGHTA and FQGNSA. Deletion took 3 bases off V and 6 bases off J, with a span of 10 bases between the germline ends. There are 13 amino acids in the CDR3, from cysteine to phenylalanine inclusive. Of all the DNA, just the CDR3 is kept, 39 bases in frame from base 1. When the CDR3 is completed using the reference TRBV7-2 and TRBJ2-3 genes on either side, the full variable domain is GAGVSQSPSNKVTEKGKDVELRCDPISGHTALYWYRQSLGQGLEFLIYFQGNSAPDKSGLPSDRFSAERTGGSVSTLTIQRTQQEDSAVYLCASSFSAADTQYFGPGTRLTVL.